This T cell receptor (beta chain) was sequenced during a study of blood T cell repertoires in COVID-19. Looking at the study overall: Italy, Spain and the United States were the sources of the convalescent and acute COVID-19 samples. Sources were T cells, B-cell-depleted T cells, or PBMCs; the material itself was cDNA or gDNA.

Original data processing: Reference gene primer amplification yielded estimated nucleated cell counts. Clones were read by immunoSEQ multiplex PCR, and TCRdb kept only the in-frame ones, dropping some. Clone size and the V and J calls come from that table; the DNA yielded D and trimming. This sample has about 190,000 clones, with roughly four fifths found just once. V gave up 2 bases and J gave up 1 base, with 11 bases separating them. CDR1 is SGHTA and CDR2 is FQGNSA in the germline V gene. The CDR3 is 15 residues long. Sequencing was done on a sample of peripheral blood. This TCR came from a woman between 45 and 65 years old with acute or convalescent COVID-19. The chain joins TRBV7-2 to TRBJ1-1; D may be TRBD1 (5 bases). This CDR3 is CASSLQGMKNTEAFF. Written as DNA, the CDR3 is TGTGCCAGCAGCTTACAGGGAATGAAGAACACTGAAGCTTTCTTT.